Sequencing of this T cell receptor (beta chain) was carried out in a study of control samples from healthy donors and cancer patients. There are 15 residues in the CDR3. Trimming took 1 base from V and 10 from J; bases not matched to a gene: 8. The germline gives CDR1 SGHRS, CDR2 YFSETQ. The protocol was immunoSEQ multiplex PCR, while the TCRdb copy is restricted to in-frame clones and leaves out a portion. Of about 78,000 clones in the sample, approximately 91% were seen once. The chain links TRBV5-1 to TRBJ2-1; TRBD2 agrees at 10 bases. This TCR came from a woman aged 55-75 years in good health. Sequencing was performed on blood. This CDR3 reads CASSLLAGEQGEQFF. CDR3 sequence (DNA): TGCGCCAGCAGCTTGCTAGCGGGGGAGCAGGGGGAGCAGTTCTTC.